These T cell receptor beta chains were read from a single sample in a study of siplizumab effects on memory and regulatory T cells. The data were produced by immunoSEQ multiplex PCR, yet TCRdb's version contains in-frame clones alone and is incomplete. This table has fewer than 120,000 clones, 80% to 95% appearing once. Sequencing input: CD4+ T cells sorted from blood. These receptors came from a human donor in good health. Each CDR3 is given without its conserved first and last residue.

j_call v_call cdr3_aa
TRBJ1-1 TRBV5-1 ASSIEPVGGTTEAF
TRBJ2-3 TRBV6-5 ASGLRSDTQY
TRBJ2-7 TRBV5-4 ASSLASGVEQY
TRBJ1-1 TRBV25-1 ASSLTPNTEAF
TRBJ2-7 TRBV7-9 ASRGTGGGYEQY
TRBJ1-5 TRBV27 ASSLGRNIWVCNQPQH
TRBJ1-1 TRBV29-1 SVLGQTNTEAF
TRBJ2-7 TRBV19 ASRRQGLYEQY
TRBJ2-7 TRBV7-9 ASSTTGAGSYEQY
TRBJ1-5 TRBV2 ASIRGRNQPQH
TRBJ2-3 TRBV11-3 ASSVSGSRTDTQY
TRBJ2-5 TRBV19 ASSRENEQY
TRBJ1-5 TRBV2 ASSREENQPQH
TRBJ2-7 TRBV20-1 SASRGYEQY
TRBJ2-1 TRBV19 ASSIQREVSYNEQF
TRBJ2-5 TRBV6-5 ASGQGVETQY
TRBJ2-4 TRBV5-1 ASSLDRVGLNIQY
TRBJ1-5 TRBV7-8 ASSIGYRGTRGNQPQH
TRBJ2-3 TRBV6-1 ASSETSGGATDTQY
TRBJ1-2 TRBV2 ASLTGSFLYGYT
TRBJ2-1 TRBV19 ASRDRASSYNEQF
TRBJ2-5 TRBV2 ASSPGQGLSRETQY
TRBJ2-1 TRBV6-5 ASSYGSRLNEQF
TRBJ2-7 TRBV11-1 ASSLGIASYEQY
TRBJ2-3 TRBV9 ASSANTDTQY
TRBJ2-5 TRBV11-2 ASSLRETQY
TRBJ2-7 TRBV27 ASSVRDFPFYEQY
TRBJ2-2 TRBV4-2 ASSQEGVGTGELF
TRBJ1-2 TRBV10-1 ASVRGKSGYT
TRBJ2-7 TRBV6-5 ASSYRRGGYEQY
TRBJ1-1 TRBV18 ASSPNGFTEAF
TRBJ2-5 TRBV7-9 ASSRQADETQY
TRBJ1-2 TRBV30 AWGDNGYT
TRBJ2-5 TRBV2 ASTLVQKTQY
TRBJ2-3 TRBV18 ASSLLQGKDGDTQY
TRBJ2-7 TRBV6-5 ASSSPSYEQY
TRBJ2-5 TRBV5-5 ASSPTSGGFVETQY
TRBJ2-5 TRBV19 ATGEGGKETQY
TRBJ2-7 TRBV9 ASSPGGAGGSVHEQY
- TRBV6-6 ASSYGDRSYSYEQY
TRBJ2-7 TRBV6-5 ASSYGTGGDYEQY
TRBJ2-5 TRBV14 ASSPGPWGETQY
TRBJ2-1 TRBV25-1 ASSEFGNEQF
TRBJ1-1 TRBV6-1 ASSGGQANTEAF
TRBJ2-3 TRBV4-1 ASNQESLGSSADTQY
TRBJ1-2 TRBV14 ASSLLQGTNYGYT
TRBJ2-5 TRBV25-1 ASSYKAGGGETQY